This TCR beta chain is from a study of CD8 T cells in Susac syndrome. The study, taken as a whole, reports: The study recognized that the number of individuals in its TCR sequencing and HLA analysis was relatively small.

Concerning this clonotype itself: Antigen unknown.

Definite or probable Susac syndrome was diagnosed using recently defined diagnostic criteria. An amount of RNA that ranged from roughly 0.5 to 1 ug was reverse transcribed with random hexamers. immunoSEQ multiplex PCR amplified TCR beta CDR3 across 54 Vbeta, 13 Jbeta. Each CDR3 protein is one row after TCRdb ran MiXCR on the immunoSEQ multiplex PCR reads. Among around 170,000 distinct CDR3 sequences listed, 90% to 95% were seen once. CDR3 length: 17 amino acids. Germline V CDR1 and CDR2: DFQATT, SNEGSKA (reference sequence). V shed 4 bases, J shed 0 bases, and the junction held 12 bases outside the gene matches.

The TCR originated in a human donor with Susac syndrome. The chain employs TRBV20-1 and TRBJ1-5; 7 bases are shared with TRBD1. Sequences were obtained from CD4+ T cells from PBMCs. The CDR3, as DNA: TGCAGTGCTATCGGACAGGACATCGGGTATAGCAATCAGCCCCAGCATTTT. This encodes CSAIGQDIGYSNQPQHF.